What follows are 22 T cell receptor beta chains derived from one specimen sequenced in a study of Ad26.COV2.S vaccination and SARS-CoV-2 variants. Generated by immunoSEQ multiplex PCR, the TCRdb table keeps only in-frame clones and is missing some. The profile shows 350,000 to 400,000 clones, about 88% of them singletons. Treatment meaning: roughly 18 received Ad26.COV2.S at low or high dose, single or two shots; about five received placebo; per-sample allocation not given. Vaccine and placebo recipients were sampled on day 63 after the first injection. The material sequenced was peripheral blood, taken in a trial of Ad26.COV2.S vaccine versus placebo. These receptors all come from a person between 18 and 60 years old who received the Ad26.COV2.S COVID-19 vaccine or a placebo.

The V and J genes are TRBV7-2 and TRBJ2-2, with D uncertain. CDR1 and CDR2 (germline): SGHTA, FQGNSA. Trimming stripped 4 bases from V and 4 bases from J, with 10 bases between. The CDR3 covers 14 residues. The CDR3 protein is CASSSRVGTGELFF. In DNA, the CDR3 is TGTGCCAGCAGCTCCCGGGTGGGCACCGGGGAGCTGTTTTTT.

The rearrangement uses TRBV6-6 and TRBJ1-2; D possibly corresponds to TRBD1 (5 bases). The CDR3 totals 12 residues. Germline V gives CDR1 MNHNY, CDR2 SVGAGI (reference sequence). V was pared by 2 bases and J by 5 bases, with 6 bases between. The CDR3 sequence: CASSYGGYGYTF. CDR3 coding DNA: TGTGCCAGCAGTTACGGGGGTTATGGCTACACCTTC.

The rearrangement joins TRBV7-9 to TRBJ1-5; TRBD1 matches 7 bases. Trimming at V came to 5 bases and at J to 4 bases, leaving 5 bases not matched to a gene. The CDR3 is 14 amino acids. Germline lookup yields CDR1 SEHNR and CDR2 FQNEAQ (reference sequence). The CDR3 bases are TGTGCCAGCAGCCAGGGGGAGGGTAATCAGCCCCAGCATTTT. Its translation is CASSQGEGNQPQHF.

The rearrangement links TRBV2 to TRBJ2-5; D possibly matches TRBD1 or TRBD2 (6 bases each). Germline values: CDR1 SNHLY, CDR2 FYNNEI. This CDR3 spans 15 amino acids. Trimming removed 3 bases at V and 5 bases at J, with 16 bases between. CDR3 DNA: TGTGCCAGCAGTGAGGAGGCTCGGGGGCCCGAGACCCAGTACTTC. The encoded protein is CASSEEARGPETQYF.

In the case of this clone: This clone may be a read error of a much larger clone one base away. V and J are TRBV11-2 and TRBJ1-1; D is uncertain. Germline V gene data show CDR1 as SGHAT and CDR2 as FQNNGV. Deletions cut 3 bases from V and 8 bases from J, with 7 bases between. The CDR3 sequence is 11 residues long. The DNA of the CDR3 is TGTGCCAGCAGCTTCGGCAGGGAAGCTTTCTTT. Translated: CASSFGREAFF.

The CDR3 sequence: CASSVGTGGAEQYF. Here the CDR3 DNA reads TGTGCCAGCAGCGTAGGAACAGGGGGGGCCGAGCAGTACTTC. The chain is built from TRBV9 and TRBJ2-7, with D tentatively TRBD1 (8 bases). CDR3 length: 14 amino acids. Germline assignment: CDR1 SGDLS and CDR2 YYNGEE. V was trimmed by 0 bases and J by 6 bases, leaving 13 bases between them. Full variable domain (remainder filled in from reference TRBV9 and TRBJ2-7): DSGVTQTPKHLITATGQRVTLRCSPRSGDLSVYWYQQSLDQGLQFLIQYYNGEERAKGNILERFSAQQFPDLHSELNLSSLELGDSALYFCASSVGTGGAEQYFGPGTRLTVT.

The gene calls are TRBV12-5 and TRBJ1-2; D is unresolved. The CDR3 contains 13 residues. Germline V gene lookup returns CDR1 LGHNT and CDR2 FRNRAP. Deletions cut 0 bases from V and 6 bases from J, with 8 bases between. The CDR3 sequence: CASGLVESNGYTF. The CDR3 coding sequence is TGTGCTAGTGGTTTGGTAGAGTCCAATGGCTACACCTTC.

This rearrangement joins TRBV7-9 to TRBJ1-2; D is uncertain. V lost 4 bases and J 5 bases, leaving 8 bases between the germline ends. The CDR3 is 12 amino acids. Germline lookup yields CDR1 SEHNR and CDR2 FQNEAQ (reference sequence). CDR3 sequence reads: CASSSTFYGYTF. The DNA of the CDR3 is TGTGCCAGCAGCTCCACCTTTTATGGCTACACCTTC.

The genes are TRBV6-5 and TRBJ2-7, with D unresolved. The germline CDR1 and CDR2 sequences are MNHEY and SVGAGI. The V gene lost 6 bases and the J gene lost 4 bases, with 10 bases spanning the gap. The CDR3 has 12 amino acids. The CDR3 spells CASRADGYEQYF. DNA for the CDR3: TGTGCCAGCAGGGCAGACGGATACGAGCAGTACTTC.

The V call is TRBV3-1 (or the pseudogene TRBV3-2), the J call TRBJ1-1, with TRBD1 matching over 7 bases. The CDR3 loop spans 17 amino acids. Germline CDR1 and CDR2: LGHDT and YNNKEL (reference sequence). V lost 3 bases and J lost 1; bases outside the gene matches: 11. This CDR3 is CASSHRRTGWPNTEAFF. Written as DNA, the CDR3 is TGTGCCAGCAGCCACAGGAGGACAGGTTGGCCGAACACTGAAGCTTTCTTT.

In DNA, the CDR3 is TGTGCCAGCAGCAATTATGTCGGGGAGCAGTACTTC. Translated: CASSNYVGEQYF. The rearrangement uses TRBV11-2 and TRBJ2-7; D is unresolved. The ends were cut back, 5 bases at V and 7 bases at J, with 12 bases in the middle. The CDR3 has 12 amino acids. CDR1 and CDR2 (germline): SGHAT, FQNNGV.

The chain links TRBV19 to TRBJ1-1, with a possible D match to TRBD1 (5 bases). This CDR3 is 14 amino acids long. The germline CDR1 and CDR2 sequences are LNHDA and SQIVND (reference sequence). The V and J ends lost 7 bases and 3 bases respectively, with 15 bases between them. The CDR3 protein is CASKTRGGDTEAFF. CDR3 nucleotides: TGTGCCAGTAAAACCCGTGGGGGGGACACTGAAGCTTTCTTT.

The rearrangement joins TRBV28 to TRBJ1-5; 8 positions match TRBD1. Germline V CDR1 and CDR2: MDHEN, SYDVKM. The trim removed 10 bases at V and 5 bases at J, leaving 13 bases unmatched. The CDR3 spans 15 residues. The CDR3: CAIYNQGAVDQPQHF. Here the CDR3 DNA reads TGTGCCATCTATAACCAGGGGGCCGTCGATCAGCCCCAGCATTTT.

The chain recombines TRBV5-8 with TRBJ2-2; D may correspond to TRBD1 or TRBD2 (5 bases each). V lost 4 bases, J lost 2 bases, and 15 bases lay in between. Looked up from germline, CDR1 is SGHTS and CDR2 is YDEGEE. This CDR3 contains 16 residues. The CDR3 reads CASSPGTTSNTGELFF. In DNA, the CDR3 is TGTGCCAGCAGCCCCGGGACCACGTCTAACACCGGGGAGCTGTTTTTT.

This chain connects TRBV7-2 to TRBJ2-3; 9 bases match TRBD2. This CDR3 is 17 amino acids long. Germline CDR1 and CDR2: SGHTA and FQGNSA. Losses at the gene ends were 5 bases for V and 3 bases for J; bases not matched to a gene: 12. DNA of the CDR3: TGTGCCAGCAGCCGCGACGTCAGCGGGGGGCGTACAGATACGCAGTATTTT. It specifies CASSRDVSGGRTDTQYF.

CDR3 amino acids: CASSLEGEKTQYF. In DNA, the CDR3 is TGTGCCAGCAGCTTAGAAGGAGAAAAGACCCAGTACTTC. The chain employs TRBV7-9 and TRBJ2-5; no firm D call. Germline V gene data show CDR1 as SEHNR and CDR2 as FQNEAQ (reference sequence). Between the trimmed V and J ends, which lost 1 base and 6 bases, there was a span of 9 bases. CDR3 size: 13 residues.

The V gene is TRBV18, the J gene TRBJ1-2; 8 nucleotides align to TRBD1. This CDR3 has 13 amino acids. V dropped 5 bases and J dropped 8; count of bases not matched to a gene: 7. CDR1 and CDR2 from the germline V gene are KGHSH and LQKENI. The CDR3 loop is CASSVDREDGYTF. The CDR3 DNA follows: TGTGCCAGCTCAGTGGACAGGGAGGACGGCTACACCTTC.

This chain links TRBV20-1 with TRBJ2-1; D gene uncertain. The germline V gene encodes CDR1 DFQATT and CDR2 SNEGSKA (reference sequence). Trimming left V 0 bases short and J 8 bases short, with 5 bases between. This CDR3 has 11 residues. The CDR3, as DNA: TGCAGTGCTAGAGATCACTATGAGCAGTTCTTC. Translation: CSARDHYEQFF.

The chain is built from TRBV5-6 and TRBJ2-3; a possible D gene is TRBD2 (7 bases). CDR1 and CDR2 (germline): SGHDT, YYEEEE. The germline V and J ends were trimmed by 0 bases and 8 bases, with 19 bases remaining between them. The CDR3 has 16 amino acids. The CDR3 protein is CASSLGGGGPVSTQYF. In DNA form, the CDR3 reads TGTGCCAGCAGCTTGGGTGGCGGGGGCCCGGTTAGTACGCAGTATTTT.

CDR3 nucleotide sequence: TGTGCCAGCTTCAGCGGGGGGGGCACCAAAAACATTCAGTACTTC. This gives the protein CASFSGGGTKNIQYF. The rearrangement uses TRBV6-4 and TRBJ2-4; TRBD2 agrees at 10 bases. V trimming: 8 bases; J trimming: 2 bases; junction bases outside the gene matches: 6. CDR1 and CDR2 (germline): MRHNA, SNTAGT. This CDR3 has 15 residues.

V gene TRBV3-1 (or the pseudogene TRBV3-2) combines with J gene TRBJ2-5; no definite D call. Per the germline V gene, CDR1 is LGHDT and CDR2 is YNNKEL (reference sequence). The germline V and J ends were trimmed by 1 base and 11 bases, with 14 bases remaining between them. CDR3 length: 13 residues. The CDR3 bases are TGTGCCAGCAGCCAAGGCTCTCTGGCCTCGCAGTACTTC. Translation gives CASSQGSLASQYF.

The chain is built from TRBV18 and TRBJ2-7; TRBD2 agrees at 8 bases. The CDR3 contains 12 residues. Germline CDR1 reads KGHSH; CDR2 reads LQKENI. V shed 5 bases and J 5 bases; nucleotides not matched to a gene: 2. The CDR3: CASSSLADEQYF. The DNA of the CDR3 is TGTGCCAGCTCATCACTAGCGGACGAGCAGTACTTC.